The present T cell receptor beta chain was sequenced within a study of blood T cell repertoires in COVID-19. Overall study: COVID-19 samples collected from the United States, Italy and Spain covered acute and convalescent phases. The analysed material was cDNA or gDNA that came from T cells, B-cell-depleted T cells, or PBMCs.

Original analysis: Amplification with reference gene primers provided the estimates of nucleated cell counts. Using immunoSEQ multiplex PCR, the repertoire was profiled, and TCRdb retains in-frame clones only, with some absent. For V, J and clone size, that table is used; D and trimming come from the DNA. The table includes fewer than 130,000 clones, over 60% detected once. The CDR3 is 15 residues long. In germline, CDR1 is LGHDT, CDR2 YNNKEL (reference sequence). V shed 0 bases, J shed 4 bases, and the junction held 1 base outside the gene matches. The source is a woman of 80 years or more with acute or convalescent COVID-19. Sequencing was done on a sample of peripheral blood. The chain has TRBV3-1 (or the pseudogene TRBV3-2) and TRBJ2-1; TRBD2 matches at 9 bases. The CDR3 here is CASSQELAGYNEQFF. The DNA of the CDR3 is TGTGCCAGCAGCCAAGAACTAGCGGGTTACAATGAGCAGTTCTTC.